The source of this T cell receptor (beta chain) is a study of cytomegalovirus exposure and HLA in healthy donors (dated by TCRdb to about 2017). For context, the study as a whole: An earlier analysis of 587 of the donors reported under 300 Gb of sequence data and approximately 120 million unique TCR beta sequences obtained from around 190 million T cells. An early release covering roughly 640 HLA-typed donors comprised around 300 gigabases of sequencing data and 65 million to 100 million unique TCR sequences. Among the roughly 400 genotyped donors, around 81% belonged to the genetic ancestry cluster associated with self-reported Caucasian donors. The study aimed to test whether signatures of past pathogen exposure could be identified by cataloging public T cell receptors. The study used immunosequencing to profile the T cell repertoires of under 700 subjects and linked those repertoires to cytomegalovirus serostatus. Besides the first cohort of approximately 670 subjects, a separate validation cohort made up of roughly 120 different subjects was used. To predict cytomegalovirus infection status, the study brought together high-throughput TCR immunosequencing, statistical association of individual TCRs with disease status, and machine learning. To study patterns of TCR occurrence, a later analysis re-analyzed previously published TCR beta repertoires from several hundred donors and added high-resolution HLA genotyping. Rather than drawing on any new phenotypic data, the later analysis identified candidate immune exposures from TCR beta sequences and the way those sequences occurred across donors. An earlier analysis of 500 to 650 of the donors applied high-throughput TCR beta sequencing to assess whether each TCR beta V gene segment acted as functional or pseudogenic. Donor age, sex, ethnicity and CMV serostatus were compiled together with the repertoire data. A later genetic analysis took genome-wide SNP genotypes for about 60% of the roughly 670 donors and used that subset as a discovery cohort. Every repertoire in the discovery cohort had been generated on one and the same sequencing platform. HLA typing covered class I and class II loci at four-digit resolution. Typing coverage differed by locus: A, B, C, DRB1 and DQB1 were typed in about 620-640 donors, DQA1 in 500 to 550, DPA1 in some 570, and DPB1 in about 450. A few DR-DQ haplotypes were treated as single units for association and clustering because of strong linkage in the cohort. On average, over 200,000 unique TCR beta nucleotide sequences were sequenced per donor among some 420 genotyped donors of the cohort, with about 19% of those sequences being non-productive.

CDR1 and CDR2 were assigned from the germline V gene (reference sequence) as MNHEY and SMNVEV. Trimming at the junction amounts to 4 bases on V and 3 bases on J, and the germline ends lie 13 bases apart. The CDR3 spans 15 residues, from the cysteine through the phenylalanine. Kept here is only the CDR3 DNA, which spans 45 bases and is read in frame from base 1. Comments on this clone: Its antigen target is currently unknown. Base qualities were left out, and no much larger clone turns up one base away.

The protocol used for the library was the immunoSEQ multiplex PCR assay. For the multiplex PCR, a mixture combining 60 forward primers for TCR Vbeta segments and 13 reverse primers for TCR Jbeta segments was used. The CDR3 region of rearranged TCR beta genes was amplified from genomic DNA with a multiplex PCR assay. Amplified TCR beta libraries were sequenced as 87-base-pair reads on the Illumina HiSeq System. The source study handled its data this way. A later analysis counted 65 million to 90 million unique TCR beta chains across the 640 or so repertoires, and some 11 million of these chains were shared by at least two donors. To remove PCR and sequencing errors, raw reads were error-corrected and collapsed into unique sequences using a nearest-neighbor algorithm that merged closely related sequences. CDR3 sequences were aligned to IMGT reference sequences to assign V, D and J gene segments. Each retained sequence needed at least a six-nucleotide match to both a V gene segment and a J gene segment. Rearrangements were called productive when the CDR3 lacked stop codons and stayed in frame with V and J; all others were non-productive. CDR3 was defined according to IMGT convention as the region running from the second conserved V-encoded cysteine to the conserved J-encoded phenylalanine. The earlier analysis of some 540 of the donors excluded any sequence lacking an unambiguous match to a single V gene segment. An earlier analysis of 450 to 650 of the donors called V segments functional above 56.7% productive rearrangements and segregating when the between-donor standard deviation exceeded 5%. A statistical classification framework was built to diagnose cytomegalovirus status from the catalog of TCR beta chain sequences. A later analysis assigned V and J genes by comparing TCR nucleotide sequences with IMGT/GENE-DB human TR gene sequences. A later analysis assigned CDR3 sequences and most-parsimonious VDJ recombination scenarios with the TCRdist pipeline. A later analysis defined each TCR beta chain by its CDR3 amino acid sequence plus V-gene family, and excluded reads lacking a unique V-gene family. To address suspected cross-contamination and a sequencing artifact, a later analysis removed a few hundred highly shared, low-generation-probability nucleotide sequences. In a later analysis, a clonal expansion index was calculated for each public chain from normalized within-repertoire ranks of inferred template counts. In a later analysis, generation probabilities were computed using a VDJ recombination model fitted to out-of-frame rearrangements, and the results were checked against IGoR. A later analysis scored TCR-TCR, TCR-HLA and TCR-CMV co-occurrence with hypergeometric tests, applying a repertoire-size bias correction to TCR pairs. To estimate false discovery rates, a later analysis permuted the HLA or CMV assignments 20 times. In a later analysis, co-occurring TCRs were grouped with DBSCAN, and TCRdist sequence similarity was added when clustering was performed within HLA-allele-positive subsets. For co-occurrence clustering, repertoires with fewer than 30,000 or more than 120,000 public chains were excluded, along with a handful of repertoires with anomalous nucleotide sharing. Held by TCRdb, this immuneACCESS table contains in-frame sequences only and omits some clones. Under half of the omission traces to an unresolved V gene where checked; the cause of the rest is unknown. The V and J calls and the clone size are those of that table, but D and trimming were determined from the DNA. Present in this sample are approximately 190,000 clones, over 65% of which were seen just once. In total, the top ten clones hold roughly 0.098% of the sample.

In total, about 650 healthy bone marrow donors made up the cohort. Cohort members were all nominally healthy when sampled, although unrecorded immune exposures were likely present. The donor tested CMV seronegative and was one of the 352 seronegative cohort members. Each donor provided a peripheral blood sample, and peripheral blood mononuclear cells were used for TCR beta sequencing. Genomic DNA extraction from the blood cell samples was performed with the Qiagen DNeasy Blood Extraction Kit. What the study reported, not specific to this receptor: A few of the identified cytomegalovirus-associated TCR beta chains were confirmed in vitro to be specific for cytomegalovirus antigens. An earlier analysis of approximately 530 of the donors showed that most TCR beta V segments appeared in productive rearrangements either about 87% or about 30% of the time, which broadly matched IMGT annotations. This cohort had only TCR beta chains sequenced, and the lack of alpha or paired-chain data limited which features could be detected. Most TCR sequences were seen in very few donors, while some public TCRs were found in many individuals. Immune exposure information for the cohort was limited to CMV serostatus. Compared with equally common non-associated chains, HLA-associated TCR beta chains in a later analysis were more clonally expanded and had lower generation probabilities. It was suggested by the authors that the approach could potentially be generalized to other disease states and immunological phenotypes. In a later analysis, TCR association rates were found to vary across HLA loci, with the most associated TCRs seen for DRB1 alleles and the fewest for HLA-C alleles. Sequencing depth was assumed to be roughly uniform across donors in the presence/absence analyses, though that assumption may not hold. A total of 150 or so TCR beta chains were listed by the study as associated with cytomegalovirus. At a false discovery rate of 0.05, a later analysis linked under 20,000 TCR beta sequences to specific HLA alleles. Compared with the approximately 670-donor mean, donors in an Asian-associated ancestry cluster had fewer N-insertions in productive TCRs, according to a later genetic analysis. Because HLA typing was unavailable for some donors at each locus, only the typed subset was used in association tests. A group of highly shared sequence variants was considered likely to be a technical artifact of the sequencing pipeline. Around 16 rarely observed V segments, including chromosome 9 orphons, were excluded from the earlier analysis of just under 600 of the donors because counts were too low. Linkage disequilibrium might explain the correlated functional status among segregating V segments, but an unknown experimental factor could not be ruled out. The classifier was reported to diagnose cytomegalovirus status with high specificity and sensitivity in both the original cohort and the validation cohort. Assigning TCR associations to individual alleles was difficult when HLA alleles, especially DR and DQ, strongly co-occurred. A further reported finding was that TCR beta sequences accurately predicted the HLA-A and HLA-B alleles for most subjects in the first cohort. Most CMV-associated TCR beta chains appeared to be HLA-restricted in a later analysis, and the HLA associations seemed to be driven largely by CMV exposure. An association between a missense DCLRE1C variant and V-gene and J-gene trimming of TCR beta chains was found in a later genetic analysis and replicated in an independent cohort. Some IMGT-functional V segments, including TRBV6-2 and TRBV6-3, could not be told apart with the 87-base-pair reads, so those segments were excluded. According to a later analysis, parvovirus B19, influenza, CMV and Epstein-Barr virus appeared linked to several top co-occurrence clusters.

The source material was PBMCs. The chain uses TRBV27 and TRBJ1-5, with a tentative D gene TRBD1 over 5 matching bases. The sequence came from a boy younger than 10 in good health and CMV-seronegative. The CDR3 reads CASSSVGGYNQPQHF. The DNA reads TGTGCCAGCAGTTCAGTCGGGGGTTACAATCAGCCCCAGCATTTT.